The 14 T cell receptor beta chains below all came from one sample that was sequenced in a study of T cells in Graves' hyperthyroidism and ophthalmopathy. TCR beta CDR3 sequences were amplified from RNA transcripts. During a first-round RT-PCR of the TCR CDR3, the HTBI primer set was used. Via MiXCR, TCRdb re-called the multiplex PCR reads, giving one row per CDR3 protein. The data contain 540,000 or so distinct CDR3 sequences, just over 45% of them singletons. Input material: peripheral blood or thyroid tissue (not recorded which). These receptors all stem from an adult woman with Graves' disease, either hyperthyroidism or ophthalmopathy (not recorded which).

This clonotype was recorded at least ten times. V and J are TRBV24-1 and TRBJ1-5; 7 nucleotides align to TRBD1. The V gene's germline CDR1 is KGHDR and CDR2 SFDVKD. The CDR3 runs to 14 residues. V gave up 5 bases and J gave up 4 bases; unmatched junction bases: 4. The CDR3 nucleotides are TGTGCCACCAGTGGTGGACAGGTTAATCAGCCCCAGCATTTT. Translation gives CATSGGQVNQPQHF.

The table lists this clonotype with a few counts. The rearrangement links TRBV5-8 to TRBJ1-6; D remains unclear. V gave up 2 bases and J gave up 7 bases, with 13 bases separating them. The CDR3 sequence is 15 residues long. Per the germline V gene, CDR1 is SGHTS and CDR2 is YDEGEE. The CDR3 coding sequence is TGTGCCAGCAGCTTACGGGCGGAAGGAAATTCACCCCTCCACTTT. It translates to CASSLRAEGNSPLHF.

The rearrangement uses TRBV10-2 and TRBJ2-7; 13 bases map to TRBD2. V was pared by 6 bases and J by 6 bases, with 5 bases of the junction left unmatched. The germline V gene encodes CDR1 WSHSY and CDR2 SAAADI. The CDR3 loop spans 14 amino acids. CDR3 nucleotides: TGCGCCAGCAGAGGGACTAGCGGGAATGCCGAGCAGTACTTC. Its protein is CASRGTSGNAEQYF.

The chain has TRBV20-1 and TRBJ1-2, with a weak D call TRBD1 (5 bases). This CDR3 spans 14 amino acids. Germline CDR1 is DFQATT and CDR2 is SNEGSKA (reference sequence). Trimming shortened V by 5 bases and J by 2 bases, and 15 bases separated the two germline ends. This CDR3 is CSAVEGRGNYGYTF. DNA of the CDR3: TGCAGTGCTGTCGAGGGACGGGGGAACTATGGCTACACCTTC.

This clonotype was counted at least ten times. The J gene is TRBJ1-1, the V gene TRBV12-3 or TRBV12-4; possibly TRBD1 for D (6 bases). The CDR3 spans 14 residues. Trimming took 5 bases from V and 3 from J, leaving 13 bases between them. CDR3 protein: CASSRRGQHTEAFF. The CDR3 DNA reads as TGTGCCAGCAGTCGCAGGGGTCAGCACACTGAAGCTTTCTTT.

This clonotype was recorded at least ten times. The V and J genes are TRBV20-1 and TRBJ1-2; D is unresolved. The germline gives CDR1 DFQATT, CDR2 SNEGSKA (reference sequence). This CDR3 comprises 13 residues. Trimming left V 6 bases short and J 4 bases short, with 15 bases between. CDR3 in DNA: TGCAGTGCCATACCCGGCACGCCCTATGGCTACACCTTC. This sequence encodes CSAIPGTPYGYTF.

Concerning this clonotype: A junction boundary mismatches the germline segment, possibly from a read error. The genes are TRBV9 and TRBJ2-2, with TRBD1 as a possible D gene (6 bases). Germline V gene data show CDR1 as SGDLS and CDR2 as YYNGEE. There are 16 residues in the CDR3. This CDR3 is CASSVEQGPNTGELLF. Written as DNA, the CDR3 is TGTGCCAGCAGCGTAGAGCAGGGGCCGAACACCGGGGAGCTGCTTTTT.

This clonotype has ten or more counts. The gene calls are TRBV5-5 and TRBJ1-2, with a possible D match to TRBD1 (5 bases). The V end was cut by 6 bases, the J end by 7 bases, with 13 bases between. Germline lookup yields CDR1 SGHKS and CDR2 YYEKEE (reference sequence). The CDR3 totals 12 residues. CDR3 residues: CASTYQGGGYTF. In DNA, the CDR3 is TGTGCCAGCACCTATCAGGGTGGTGGCTACACCTTC. The full variable domain, its missing parts supplied by reference TRBV5-5 and TRBJ1-2, is DAGVTQSPTHLIKTRGQQVTLRCSPISGHKSVSWYQQVLGQGPQFIFQYYEKEERGRGNFPDRFSARQFPNYSSELNVNALLLGDSALYLCASTYQGGGYTFGSGTRLTVV.

In this sample, this clonotype turned up a few times. The chain uses TRBV11-3 and TRBJ1-1; possibly TRBD1 for D (6 bases). The CDR3 contains 13 residues. The V and J ends lost 3 bases and 8 bases respectively, with 13 bases between them. Germline values: CDR1 SGHNT, CDR2 YENEEA. The CDR3 nucleotides are TGTGCCAGCAGCTTGGCGGACAGAAAAGAAGCTTTCTTT. This sequence encodes CASSLADRKEAFF.

This clonotype was detected ten times or more. The rearrangement uses TRBV6-2 or TRBV6-3 and TRBJ2-7, with 9 bases fitting TRBD2. The V and J ends lost 6 bases and 2 bases, in that order; junction bases with no gene match: 5. The V gene's germline CDR1 is MNHEY and CDR2 SVGEGT. The CDR3 runs to 14 residues. The CDR3 loop reads CASRGLAGTYEQYF. Written as DNA, the CDR3 is TGTGCCAGCAGGGGGCTAGCGGGAACCTACGAGCAGTACTTC.

This clonotype has only a few counts. V usage is TRBV10-3 and J usage is TRBJ1-2, with unresolved D. Trimming shortened V by 10 bases and J by 6 bases, and 15 bases separated the two germline ends. The CDR3 sequence is 12 residues long. In germline, CDR1 is ENHRY, CDR2 SYGVKD. CDR3 bases: TGTGCCAGCAGCGAACGGGGAGATGGCTACACCTTC. Protein: CASSERGDGYTF.

The V call is TRBV10-2, the J call TRBJ2-5; 14 bases agree with TRBD2. The CDR3 is made up of 17 amino acids. From germline, CDR1 is WSHSY and CDR2 SAAADI. With V trimmed by 7 bases and J by 2 bases, 9 bases remained unmatched. The CDR3 nucleotides are TGCGCCAGCATGGGGACTAGCGGGAGTAGGCCGCAAGAGACCCAGTACTTC. Its translation: CASMGTSGSRPQETQYF.

The chain joins TRBV10-3 to TRBJ2-7; 13 nucleotides align to TRBD2. In germline, CDR1 is ENHRY, CDR2 SYGVKD. With 5 bases clipped from V and 2 bases from J, the junction kept 9 bases outside the gene matches. The CDR3 runs 17 residues. CDR3 DNA sequence: TGTGCCATCAGTCGACTAGCGGGAGGTTTTGGGACCTACGAGCAGTACTTC. Residues: CAISRLAGGFGTYEQYF.

This clonotype was seen a few times. The V call is TRBV2, the J call TRBJ1-1; 8 bases map to TRBD1. This CDR3 spans 14 amino acids. The ends lost 5 bases at V and 3 bases at J; junction bases unmatched: 5. Germline V gene sequence: CDR1 SNHLY, CDR2 FYNNEI. Here the CDR3 reads CASSRQGWHTEAFF. The CDR3 DNA is TGTGCCAGCAGTCGACAGGGGTGGCACACTGAAGCTTTCTTT.